The T cell receptor beta chain described here comes from a study of shared clonotypes between healthy human individuals. Across the study: Each donor's CD8 memory used one plate, CD8 naive two, each CD4 subset three.

The table came from immunoSEQ multiplex PCR; TCRdb's copy has only in-frame clones and leaves some out. Found here are some 2.3 million clones, approximately 93% of them singletons; the top ten hold about 0.39%. Notes on the study in general: Exclusively blood specimens were collected; tissue repertoires likely differ.

Only Caucasian adults living in Nashville, Tennessee served as donors. On this clone: Its antigen is unidentified.

CDR1 SQVTM and CDR2 ANQGSEA come from the germline V gene. CDR3 length equals 14 residues. Unmatched junction bases numbered 6, after V lost 5 bases and J lost 0 bases. This sequence was found in a man aged 18 to 30 in good health. Some clones in this sample may be carry-over from other donors' samples. The sample comprised naive CD4+ T cells from PBMCs. The subset denotes: CD45RA+ positively selected. V usage is TRBV29-1 and J usage is TRBJ1-1; 7 nucleotides line up with TRBD1. The CDR3 sequence: CSVRERGLNTEAFF. CDR3 DNA: TGCAGCGTTCGAGAAAGGGGGCTGAACACTGAAGCTTTCTTT.